This entry concerns a single T cell receptor beta chain. Its target is unknown. This specimen belongs to a study of Ad26.COV2.S vaccination and SARS-CoV-2 variants. The germline V and J ends were trimmed by 6 bases and 7 bases, with 16 bases remaining between them. Germline CDR1 reads LGHDT; CDR2 reads YNNKEL (reference sequence). This CDR3 region has 13 residues. Study results and caveats: Vaccinees reportedly had broad spike-specific CD8+ and CD4+ T cell responses.

Using immunoSEQ multiplex PCR, the repertoire was profiled, and TCRdb retains in-frame clones only, with some absent. The sample lists about 350,000 clones, roughly 85% occurring once. Treatment noted: about 20 received Ad26.COV2.S at low or high dose, single or two shots; five or six received placebo; per-sample allocation not given. Repertoires come from day 63 after the first vaccine or placebo injection. This TCR was recovered from a person aged 18-60 years who received the Ad26.COV2.S COVID-19 vaccine or a placebo. Specimen: peripheral blood, collected in a trial of Ad26.COV2.S vaccine versus placebo. J is TRBJ2-7 and V is TRBV3-1 (or the pseudogene TRBV3-2); D gene uncertain. The CDR3 here is CASSHRGVWEQYF. For the CDR3, the DNA is TGTGCCAGCAGTCATCGAGGAGTCTGGGAGCAGTACTTC.